The next 21 T cell receptor beta chains were all read from a single sample in a study of blood T cell repertoires in COVID-19. This table comes from immunoSEQ multiplex PCR, and its TCRdb copy is limited to in-frame clones, with some not included. Of 180,000 or so clones listed, around four fifths are singletons. What was sequenced was peripheral blood. The receptor source for this set is a man aged 40-49 years who had recovered from COVID-19.

In the case of this clone: One end of the junction varies from germline; a read error may be responsible. This chain joins TRBV11-2 and TRBJ2-5; TRBD1 might be the D (6 bases). CDR1 is SGHAT, CDR2 FQNNGV, per germline. The CDR3 spans 16 residues. The chain's CDR3 is CASSIGQQGPQGTQYF. Here the CDR3 DNA reads TGTGCCAGCAGCATAGGTCAACAGGGCCCCCAAGGGACCCAGTACTTC. Using reference TRBV11-2 and TRBJ2-5 for the parts outside the CDR3, the full variable domain is EAGVAQSPRYKIIEKRQSVAFWCNPISGHATLYWYQQILGQGPKLLIQFQNNGVVDDSQLPKDRFSAERLKGVDSTLKIQPAKLEDSAVYLCASSIGQQGPQGTQYFGPGTRLLVL.

The chain combines TRBV2 with TRBJ1-1, with 7 bases fitting TRBD1. The CDR3 loop spans 14 amino acids. The J segment lost 3 bases and the V segment lost 6 bases, leaving 7 bases of the junction unmatched. The germline CDR1 and CDR2 sequences are SNHLY and FYNNEI. The CDR3 bases are TGTGCCAGCAGGGTGGACAGGTTGGACACTGAAGCTTTCTTT. Encoded protein: CASRVDRLDTEAFF.

This clone has more than one count but fewer than ten. The chain joins TRBV19 to TRBJ1-4; 7 bases align to TRBD1. Germline V lookup: CDR1 LNHDA, CDR2 SQIVND (reference sequence). The CDR3 length is 15 residues. V gave up 4 bases and J gave up 3 bases; unmatched junction bases: 5. CDR3 coding DNA: TGTGCCAGTAGTAACCCGGGACAGTCTAATGAAAAACTGTTTTTT. It yields the protein CASSNPGQSNEKLFF.

This rearrangement joins TRBV7-8 to TRBJ2-2; D perhaps matches TRBD1 (6 bases). Germline CDR1 is SGHVS and CDR2 is FQNEAQ. V lost 5 bases, J lost 1 base, and 14 bases lay in between. This CDR3 has 16 amino acids. The CDR3 sequence: CASSEGQILNTGELFF. The CDR3 region has the DNA TGTGCCAGCAGCGAAGGACAGATTCTGAACACCGGGGAGCTGTTTTTT.

This chain connects TRBV12-3 or TRBV12-4 to TRBJ2-1, with 8 bases identical to TRBD1. J lost 8 bases, V lost 6 bases, and 3 bases had no gene match. This CDR3 has 12 amino acids. CDR3 amino acids: CASSPQGDEQFF. CDR3 in DNA: TGTGCCAGCAGCCCACAGGGGGATGAGCAGTTCTTC.

The rearrangement joins TRBV28 to TRBJ2-3; D remains unclear. The V end was cut by 2 bases, the J end by 9 bases, with 6 bases between. This CDR3 is 11 amino acids long. The germline gives CDR1 MDHEN, CDR2 SYDVKM. Written as DNA, the CDR3 is TGTGCCAGCAGTTTAACCGAGACGCAGTATTTT. Amino acid sequence: CASSLTETQYF.

The table lists this clone with a few counts. The chain combines TRBV7-2 with TRBJ1-3; possible D gene TRBD1, 5 bases. Germline loops: CDR1 SGHTA, CDR2 FQGNSA. The CDR3 extends over 16 amino acids. Trimming left V 1 base short and J 3 bases short, with 13 bases between. The CDR3 nucleotides read TGTGCCAGCAGCTTAGTTGGGGCGGACGGTGGAAACACCATATATTTT. Protein product: CASSLVGADGGNTIYF.

This clone was seen repeatedly, ten times or more. The J gene is TRBJ2-7, the V gene TRBV7-8, with a weak D call TRBD2 (5 bases). This CDR3 region has 16 residues. V gave up 3 bases and J gave up 6 bases, with 21 bases separating them. Germline CDR1 SGHVS, CDR2 FQNEAQ. For the CDR3, the DNA is TGTGCCAGCAGCTTGTGGGGAGCGGTCGCCTCCCGCGAGCAGTACTTC. It codes for CASSLWGAVASREQYF.

The rearrangement links TRBV4-3 to TRBJ1-4; 7 positions agree with TRBD1. Germline-derived CDR1 and CDR2 are LGHNA and YSLEER. This CDR3 is built from 14 residues. The V gene end was trimmed by 4 bases and the J gene end by 10 bases; junction bases not matched to a gene: 9. CDR3 in amino acids: CASSRRQGDGKLFF. CDR3 nucleotide sequence: TGCGCCAGCAGCCGTCGACAGGGAGACGGAAAACTGTTTTTT.

The CDR3: CSVEGVYSTDTQYF. The DNA of the CDR3 is TGCAGCGTTGAAGGCGTCTATAGCACAGATACGCAGTATTTT. V gene TRBV29-1 combines with J gene TRBJ2-3; D unclear. The CDR3 consists of 14 residues. Per germline, CDR1 SQVTM and CDR2 ANQGSEA. V was pared by 1 base and J by 0 bases, with 8 bases between.

The rearrangement uses TRBV29-1 and TRBJ2-7; possibly TRBD1 for D (6 bases). The CDR3 runs 14 residues. Germline-derived CDR1 and CDR2 are SQVTM and ANQGSEA. Deletions cut 0 bases from V and 4 bases from J, with 13 bases between. The CDR3 DNA reads as TGCAGCGTTGAAGAGGGGGACACTTCTTACGAGCAGTACTTC. Translated, it gives CSVEEGDTSYEQYF.

The gene calls are TRBV9 and TRBJ2-5; the D gene is possibly TRBD2 (6 bases). The CDR3 length is 15 residues. V was clipped by 4 bases and J by 1 base, with 14 bases between them. Germline-derived CDR1 and CDR2 are SGDLS and YYNGEE. The CDR3 sequence: CASSPWDSGQETQYF. The CDR3 nucleotides are TGTGCCAGCAGCCCTTGGGATAGCGGCCAAGAGACCCAGTACTTC.

V is TRBV4-3 and J is TRBJ1-5; TRBD1 is a possible D gene (5 bases). The germline CDR1 and CDR2 sequences are LGHNA and YSLEER. The ends were cut back, 0 bases at V and 4 bases at J, with 16 bases in the middle. This CDR3 region has 17 residues. The DNA of the CDR3 is TGCGCCAGCAGCCAAGAATTCCCCATCAAGGGGAATCAGCCCCAGCATTTT. Protein sequence: CASSQEFPIKGNQPQHF.

This clone was seen a single time. This chain connects TRBV7-9 to TRBJ2-2; D is possibly TRBD1 (5 bases). The CDR3 is made up of 14 amino acids. V shed 5 bases and J shed 3 bases, with 10 bases lying between them. The germline gives CDR1 SEHNR, CDR2 FQNEAQ (reference sequence). For the CDR3, the DNA is TGTGCCAGCAGCCTGACAGATTACACCGGGGAGCTGTTTTTT. Its translation: CASSLTDYTGELFF.

The V call is TRBV10-3, the J call TRBJ1-3; 8 bases fit TRBD1. The CDR3 consists of 13 residues. V was clipped by 10 bases and J by 0 bases; unmatched bases: 2. Germline CDR1 and CDR2: ENHRY and SYGVKD. CDR3 sequence: CATTGGSGNTIYF. DNA of the CDR3: TGTGCCACCACAGGGGGCTCTGGAAACACCATATATTTT.

The genes are TRBV3-1 (or the pseudogene TRBV3-2) and TRBJ2-5; 8 bases align to TRBD2. Per the germline V gene, CDR1 is LGHDT and CDR2 is YNNKEL (reference sequence). V trimming: 4 bases; J trimming: 4 bases; junction bases outside the gene matches: 8. This CDR3 is 15 amino acids long. CDR3 in DNA: TGTGCCAGCAGCCGACGAGCGGGGGCGGGAGAGACCCAGTACTTC. It specifies CASSRRAGAGETQYF.

The chain joins TRBV2 to TRBJ1-2; D is unresolved. This CDR3 has 11 amino acids. CDR1 and CDR2 from the germline V gene are SNHLY and FYNNEI. Between the trimmed V and J ends, which lost 7 bases and 6 bases, there was a span of 9 bases. The CDR3, as DNA: TGTGCCAGCATTGGCGGGCATGGCTACACCTTC. Encoded protein: CASIGGHGYTF.

The rearrangement joins TRBV6-5 to TRBJ1-1; D might be TRBD1 (6 bases). V lost 2 bases and J lost 9, with 10 bases in between. CDR1 is MNHEY, CDR2 SVGAGI, per germline. The CDR3 runs to 12 residues. The DNA for the CDR3 is TGTGCCAGCAGTTACCGGGGGGCGAAAGCTTTCTTT. This sequence encodes CASSYRGAKAFF.

CDR3: CASSPRGGLGTYEQYF. CDR3 DNA: TGTGCCAGCAGCCCCCGAGGGGGTCTAGGGACCTACGAGCAGTACTTC. The chain employs TRBV11-2 and TRBJ2-7; possible D gene TRBD1, 6 bases. Trimming pared 5 bases from V and 2 bases from J, leaving 19 bases between. Germline lookup yields CDR1 SGHAT and CDR2 FQNNGV. The CDR3 extends over 16 amino acids.

This chain joins TRBV28 and TRBJ2-1; perhaps TRBD2 as D (5 bases). The V end was cut by 6 bases, the J end by 9 bases, with 9 bases between. This CDR3 spans 11 amino acids. Germline V gives CDR1 MDHEN, CDR2 SYDVKM. CDR3 DNA: TGTGCCAGCAGGTTAGAGGGTGAGCAGTTCTTC. This encodes CASRLEGEQFF.

The chain combines TRBV28 with TRBJ1-4; D remains ambiguous. Germline V lookup: CDR1 MDHEN, CDR2 SYDVKM. This CDR3 comprises 17 residues. V was cut by 4 bases and J by 3 bases, with 18 bases left in between. CDR3 DNA sequence: TGTGCCAGCAGTTCCCCACCCTCCAGGCCAGCTAATGAAAAACTGTTTTTT. Amino acids: CASSSPPSRPANEKLFF.